The source of this T cell receptor beta chain is a study of T cell responses to AZD1222 COVID-19 vaccine. The germline V gene encodes CDR1 SGHRS and CDR2 YFSETQ. With V trimmed by 1 base and J by 2 bases, 3 bases remained unmatched. This CDR3 region has 15 residues. Some clones are missing from TCRdb's copy, which holds only in-frame ones; the method was immunoSEQ multiplex PCR. Of 150,000 or so clones listed, 90% to 95% were seen once; the top ten hold around 1.8%. Comments on this clone: Its antigen is not known.

Study-level findings and limits: Unmutated variant regions reportedly attract nearly half of all spike-specific TCRs. Most donors were white British and more were female, and clonal diversity was possibly underestimated. Sampled repertoires all dated from after the peak T cell response.

The V gene is TRBV5-1, the J gene TRBJ2-7, with 10 bases aligning to TRBD2. The TCR sequence derives from an adult in good health. Sequencing used peripheral blood, obtained on day 0 of AZD1222 vaccination. The CDR3 sequence: CASSLRSGGAYEQYF. CDR3 coding DNA: TGCGCCAGCAGCTTGAGGAGCGGGGGGGCCTACGAGCAGTACTTC.